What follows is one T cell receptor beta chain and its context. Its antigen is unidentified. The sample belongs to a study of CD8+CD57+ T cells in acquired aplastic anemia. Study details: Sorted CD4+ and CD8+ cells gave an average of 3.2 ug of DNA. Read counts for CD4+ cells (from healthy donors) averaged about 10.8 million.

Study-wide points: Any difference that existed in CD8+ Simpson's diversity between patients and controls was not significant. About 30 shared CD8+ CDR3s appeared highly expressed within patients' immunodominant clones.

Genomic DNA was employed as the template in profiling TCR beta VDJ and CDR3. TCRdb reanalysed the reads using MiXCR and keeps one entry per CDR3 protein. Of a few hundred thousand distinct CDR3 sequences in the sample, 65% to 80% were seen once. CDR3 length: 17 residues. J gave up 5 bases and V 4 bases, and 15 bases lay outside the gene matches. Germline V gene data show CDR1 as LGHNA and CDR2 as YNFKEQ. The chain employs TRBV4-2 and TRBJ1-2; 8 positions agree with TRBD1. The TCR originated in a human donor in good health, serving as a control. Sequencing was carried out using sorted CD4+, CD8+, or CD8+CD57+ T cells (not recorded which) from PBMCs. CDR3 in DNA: TGTGCCAGCAGCCCTCAGACGAGAGGACAGGGAATTTATGGCTACACCTTC. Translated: CASSPQTRGQGIYGYTF.